The 11 T cell receptor beta chains in this list originate from one sample, sequenced in a study of regulatory T cells in long-lasting Graves disease. To make TCR beta libraries, researchers used iRepertoire HTBI primers and Arm-PCR of CDR3 regions. TCRdb fed the multiplex PCR reads into MiXCR, producing one record per CDR3 protein. Seen here are roughly 380,000 distinct CDR3 sequences, 15% to 17% observed once, and the top ten hold about 24%. Time point here: newly diagnosed GD, antithyroid drugs for less than 3 months. PBMCs provided the RNA from which the TCR library was made. The specimen was peripheral blood mononuclear cells (PBMCs), collected at new diagnosis, from a patient treated with antithyroid drugs. The receptors were sampled from a female donor with Graves disease.

CDR3 bases: TGCAGCGCAAATCTTGACAGGGGCTACGAGCAGTACTTC. It is translated as CSANLDRGYEQYF. This sequence joins TRBV29-1 and TRBJ2-7; 8 positions agree with TRBD1. Germline V lookup: CDR1 SQVTM, CDR2 ANQGSEA. V lost 7 bases to trimming and J lost 3 bases; unmatched junction nucleotides: 8. The CDR3 runs 13 residues.

Many counts were recorded for this clonotype. This chain links TRBV6-1 with TRBJ2-5; 8 positions agree with TRBD2. CDR3 length: 15 amino acids. CDR1 and CDR2 (germline): MNHNS, SASEGT. Trimming took 5 bases from V and 7 from J; bases not matched to a gene: 12. The CDR3 region has the DNA TGTGCCAGCAGTACCGGGACTAGAGGCGCGGGGACCCAGTACTTC. Amino acids: CASSTGTRGAGTQYF.

This clonotype was observed a few times. This chain connects TRBV24-1 to TRBJ2-1; no definite D call. The CDR3 contains 15 residues. Germline V gene sequence: CDR1 KGHDR, CDR2 SFDVKD. Trimming removed 0 bases from V and 7 bases from J, with 12 bases in between. The CDR3 loop is CATSDLQVRKNEQFF. The CDR3 DNA sequence: TGTGCCACCAGTGATTTGCAGGTCAGAAAGAATGAGCAGTTCTTC.

This clonotype was seen repeatedly, ten times or more. This sequence joins TRBV20-1 and TRBJ1-3, with TRBD1 matching over 8 bases. The CDR3 covers 16 residues. Looked up from germline, CDR1 is DFQATT and CDR2 is SNEGSKA (reference sequence). V was pared by 1 base and J by 4 bases, with 9 bases of the junction left unmatched. CDR3 amino acids: CSARVIRTGHGNTIYF. The CDR3 DNA reads as TGCAGTGCTAGAGTTATACGGACAGGGCACGGAAACACCATATATTTT.

The rearrangement joins TRBV27 to TRBJ2-5; D is perhaps TRBD1 (7 bases). This CDR3 has 12 residues. Germline CDR1 reads MNHEY; CDR2 reads SMNVEV (reference sequence). V lost 6 bases, J lost 7 bases, and 12 bases lay in between. The CDR3 bases are TGTGCCAGCAGGACAGGGCGGGGGACCCAGTACTTC. This gives the protein CASRTGRGTQYF.

The chain combines TRBV18 with TRBJ2-1; D call uncertain. This CDR3 has 14 amino acids. Looked up from germline, CDR1 is KGHSH and CDR2 is LQKENI. The V and J ends lost 2 bases and 2 bases respectively, with 7 bases between them. CDR3 region: CASSPSIAYNEQFF. CDR3 DNA: TGTGCCAGCTCACCATCCATAGCCTACAATGAGCAGTTCTTC.

In regard to this clonotype: This may come from a read error, since a much larger clone is one base off. This chain joins TRBV24-1 and TRBJ1-2; no reliable D call. This CDR3 is 13 amino acids long. CDR1 is KGHDR, CDR2 SFDVKD, per germline. Here the CDR3 reads CVTSDPGNYGYTF. DNA of the CDR3: TGTGTCACCAGTGATCCCGGGAACTATGGCTACACCTTC.

This clonotype was observed at least ten times. The rearrangement links TRBV12-3 or TRBV12-4 to TRBJ1-6; 10 bases agree with TRBD1. With V trimmed by 3 bases and J by 8 bases, 4 bases remained unmatched. The CDR3 length is 15 residues. CDR3 sequence reads: CASSLGQGKYSPLHF. The CDR3 DNA reads as TGTGCCAGCAGTTTGGGACAGGGGAAGTATTCACCCCTCCACTTT.

This clonotype was seen repeatedly, ten times or more. The chain joins TRBV7-3 to TRBJ2-1; D is tentatively TRBD1 or TRBD2 (5 bases each). The CDR3 spans 13 residues. CDR1 SGHTA and CDR2 FQGTGA come from the germline V gene. V gave up 2 bases and J gave up 5 bases, with 7 bases separating them. The CDR3 sequence is CASSLRGHNEQFF. The CDR3 region has the DNA TGTGCCAGCAGCTTACGGGGACACAATGAGCAGTTCTTC.

This clonotype showed up many times. The CDR3 DNA reads TGCGCCAGCAGCCCCGGGACACTCGAGACCCAGTACTTC. It encodes CASSPGTLETQYF. V usage is TRBV5-1 and J usage is TRBJ2-5; tentatively, D is TRBD1 (6 bases). CDR3 length: 13 residues. CDR1 SGHRS and CDR2 YFSETQ come from the germline V gene. Deletions cut 4 bases from V and 5 bases from J, with 12 bases between.

This clonotype has at least ten counts. The genes are TRBV4-1 and TRBJ2-5, with a tentative D call TRBD2 (6 bases). The CDR3 spans 13 residues. Trimming took off 2 bases at V and 5 bases at J, with 9 bases between the two ends. Per germline, CDR1 MGHRA and CDR2 YSYEKL. The CDR3 bases are TGCGCCAGCAGCCAAAGGGGACTGGAGACCCAGTACTTC. It specifies CASSQRGLETQYF.